This T cell receptor beta chain was captured by sequencing in a study of human T cells and chemical hapten exposure. Losses at the gene ends were 0 bases for V and 2 bases for J; bases not matched to a gene: 5. CDR3 length equals 17 residues. Per the germline V gene, CDR1 is SGDLS and CDR2 is YYNGEE. Time point here: pre-sensitization, week 0. Described treatment: therapeutic diphenylcyclopropenone sensitization with weekly scalp DPC. TCRdb fed the RACE reads into MiXCR, producing one record per CDR3 protein. Among about 180,000 distinct CDR3 sequences listed, roughly 30% were seen once. The sequence was collected from a woman in her twenties or thirties with alopecia areata. Some clones in this sample may be carry-over from other donors' samples. The source was whole blood, collected in connection with sensitization to the hapten diphenylcyclopropenone (DPC). The chain uses TRBV9 and TRBJ2-6; 7 bases map to TRBD1. The CDR3, as DNA: TGTGCCAGCAGCGTAGAGGAGACAGGGACTGGGGCCAACGTCCTGACTTTC. It encodes CASSVEETGTGANVLTF.